The 26 T cell receptor beta chains listed next were all sequenced from one sample in a study of T-cell reconstitution after alpha-beta-depleted transplantation in children. A TCRbeta library incorporating unique molecular identifiers was prepared. One entry per CDR3 protein results from TCRdb running MiXCR on the PCR reads. The sample contains almost 600,000 distinct CDR3 sequences, 25% to 30% of which appear only once. Sequenced material: PBMCs, taken before TCRalphabeta/CD19-depleted stem cell transplant. Receptors originate from a boy under two years old with Wiskott-Aldrich syndrome, due to receive a stem cell transplant.

This clonotype was counted between two and nine times. The CDR3 sequence is CASSSGSDEKLFF. The CDR3 region has the DNA TGTGCCAGCAGTTCGGGGTCGGATGAAAAACTGTTTTTT. The chain has TRBV28 and TRBJ1-4; D gene ambiguous. The CDR3 spans 13 residues. V lost 4 bases and J lost 6, with 9 bases in between. Germline V gene lookup returns CDR1 MDHEN and CDR2 SYDVKM. Complete variable domain (other parts from reference TRBV28 and TRBJ1-4): DVKVTQSSRYLVKRTGEKVFLECVQDMDHENMFWYRQDPGLGLRLIYFSYDVKMKEKGDIPEGYSVSREKKERFSLILESASTNQTSMYLCASSSGSDEKLFFGSGTQLSVL.

The V and J genes are TRBV5-5 and TRBJ1-5; no definite D call. There are 17 residues in the CDR3. The germline V gene has CDR1 SGHKS and CDR2 YYEKEE (reference sequence). V was shortened by 2 bases and J by 4 bases, with 19 bases between the two germline ends. CDR3 residues: CASSFLPGNPLNQPQHF. DNA of the CDR3: TGTGCCAGCAGCTTTCTCCCGGGAAATCCGCTTAATCAGCCCCAGCATTTT.

This sequence joins TRBV5-1 and TRBJ2-5; 9 nucleotides match TRBD2. Germline CDR1 reads SGHRS; CDR2 reads YFSETQ. The CDR3 is made up of 18 amino acids. Trimming cost V 1 base and J 5 bases; bases outside gene matches: 15. CDR3: CASSLIRGLASKGETQYF. The CDR3 DNA reads as TGCGCCAGCAGCTTGATCAGGGGACTAGCATCGAAGGGGGAGACCCAGTACTTC.

The chain is built from TRBV12-3 or TRBV12-4 and TRBJ1-6; D remains ambiguous. This CDR3 region has 13 residues. The V end was cut by 2 bases, the J end by 8 bases, with 7 bases between. The CDR3 DNA is TGTGCCAGCAGTTTACAGGAAGATTCACCCCTCCACTTT. Residues: CASSLQEDSPLHF.

J is TRBJ2-2 and V is TRBV5-1; no definite D call. V was clipped by 4 bases and J by 2 bases, with 12 bases between them. The germline CDR1 and CDR2 sequences are SGHRS and YFSETQ. The length of the CDR3 is 15 residues. CDR3 amino acids: CASSRTDGNTGELFF. CDR3 DNA: TGCGCCAGCAGCCGAACGGACGGAAACACCGGGGAGCTGTTTTTT. Based on the CDR3 plus reference TRBV5-1 and TRBJ2-2, the full variable domain is KAGVTQTPRYLIKTRGQQVTLSCSPISGHRSVSWYQQTPGQGLQFLFEYFSETQRNKGNFPGRFSGRQFSNSRSEMNVSTLELGDSALYLCASSRTDGNTGELFFGEGSRLTVL.

The chain recombines TRBV6-5 with TRBJ2-7; D uncertain. V lost 1 base to trimming and J lost 6 bases, with 13 bases between them. The CDR3 contains 14 residues. The germline gives CDR1 MNHEY, CDR2 SVGAGI. This chain's CDR3 is CASSYLKGMGEQYF. The DNA of the CDR3 is TGTGCCAGCAGTTACTTAAAGGGTATGGGCGAGCAGTACTTC.

The chain links TRBV20-1 to TRBJ2-1, with D possibly matching TRBD2 (6 bases). V gave up 0 bases and J gave up 6 bases, with 12 bases separating them. The germline V gene has CDR1 DFQATT and CDR2 SNEGSKA (reference sequence). The CDR3 is 14 residues long. In DNA form, the CDR3 reads TGCAGTGCTAGAGATTGGGAGCGGGTCAATGAGCAGTTCTTC. Translation: CSARDWERVNEQFF.

The chain joins TRBV10-2 to TRBJ2-1; 9 nucleotides line up with TRBD2. The CDR3 runs 17 residues. Germline V CDR1 and CDR2: WSHSY, SAAADI. V lost 7 bases to trimming and J lost 2 bases; unmatched junction nucleotides: 12. CDR3 bases: TGCGCCAGCATCCCCCGTGGTAGCGGGGGAACCTACAATGAGCAGTTCTTC. Protein sequence: CASIPRGSGGTYNEQFF.

Only a few counts were recorded for this clonotype. This chain joins TRBV20-1 and TRBJ2-1; 9 bases agree with TRBD2. The CDR3 has 15 residues. The V and J ends lost 0 bases and 4 bases, in that order; junction bases with no gene match: 4. Looked up from germline, CDR1 is DFQATT and CDR2 is SNEGSKA (reference sequence). The DNA for the CDR3 is TGCAGTGCTAGAGATAGACTAGCGGTATACAATGAGCAGTTCTTC. Translation: CSARDRLAVYNEQFF.

V is TRBV20-1 and J is TRBJ1-5; D remains ambiguous. V was cut by 3 bases and J by 5 bases, with 11 bases left in between. Germline CDR1 reads DFQATT; CDR2 reads SNEGSKA (reference sequence). The CDR3 is made up of 13 amino acids. The CDR3 coding sequence is TGCAGTGCTAGTGAGGCAGGCGATCAGCCCCAGCATTTT. It yields the protein CSASEAGDQPQHF.

The chain employs TRBV20-1 and TRBJ2-1; possibly TRBD2 for D (6 bases). V gave up 6 bases and J gave up 5 bases, with 17 bases separating them. Looked up from germline, CDR1 is DFQATT and CDR2 is SNEGSKA (reference sequence). The CDR3 spans 14 residues. The CDR3 region has the DNA TGCAGTGCCCTCTGGGGACTGTCAGACAATGAGCAGTTCTTC. It encodes CSALWGLSDNEQFF.

The chain couples TRBV24-1 to TRBJ2-7, with D possibly being TRBD1 or TRBD2 (5 bases each). Germline V gene lookup returns CDR1 KGHDR and CDR2 SFDVKD. V was clipped by 3 bases and J by 1 base, with 24 bases between them. The CDR3 runs to 19 residues. CDR3 sequence (DNA): TGTGCCACCAGTGATCTCCGGGCCTCACTAGAACAGGCTTCCTACGAGCAGTACTTC. It translates to CATSDLRASLEQASYEQYF.

This clonotype was detected once. V and J are TRBV5-1 and TRBJ2-1, with D perhaps matching TRBD1 or TRBD2 (5 bases each). The CDR3 spans 16 residues. Germline CDR1 SGHRS, CDR2 YFSETQ. V was shortened by 3 bases and J by 9 bases, with 22 bases between the two germline ends. The CDR3 here is CASSSYKGWWGSEQFF. DNA for the CDR3: TGCGCCAGCAGCTCATACAAGGGGTGGTGGGGGAGTGAGCAGTTCTTC. Filled out from reference TRBV5-1 and TRBJ2-1, the complete variable domain reads KAGVTQTPRYLIKTRGQQVTLSCSPISGHRSVSWYQQTPGQGLQFLFEYFSETQRNKGNFPGRFSGRQFSNSRSEMNVSTLELGDSALYLCASSSYKGWWGSEQFFGPGTRLTVL.

This chain connects TRBV10-2 to TRBJ2-3; tentative D call: TRBD1 (6 bases). The V gene lost 7 bases and the J gene lost 4 bases, with 15 bases spanning the gap. The germline CDR1 and CDR2 sequences are WSHSY and SAAADI. The CDR3 runs to 14 residues. The CDR3 region has the DNA TGCGCCAGCAATTCCCGAGGGGGTGCAGATACGCAGTATTTT. Translation gives CASNSRGGADTQYF.

The gene calls are TRBV15 and TRBJ2-1; 8 bases map to TRBD1. The trim removed 0 bases at V and 10 bases at J, leaving 11 bases unmatched. This CDR3 region has 16 residues. Germline V gene lookup returns CDR1 LNHNV and CDR2 YYDKDF (reference sequence). The CDR3 sequence is CATSRDSRGRMKEQFF. The DNA of the CDR3 is TGTGCCACCAGCAGAGATTCCAGGGGGCGCATGAAAGAGCAGTTCTTC.

This chain joins TRBV4-2 and TRBJ1-6, with D maybe TRBD1 (5 bases). Germline V gives CDR1 LGHNA, CDR2 YNFKEQ. The CDR3 totals 14 residues. Trimming shortened V by 2 bases and J by 10 bases, and 12 bases separated the two germline ends. The CDR3 DNA is TGTGCCAGCAGCCAACCAGGGAAACGCTCACCCCTCCACTTT. Amino acid sequence: CASSQPGKRSPLHF.

This clonotype was counted between two and nine times. This chain uses TRBV5-1 with TRBJ2-7; 10 bases agree with TRBD2. The CDR3 covers 15 residues. V lost 7 bases, J lost 5 bases, and 12 bases stayed unmatched. CDR1 SGHRS and CDR2 YFSETQ come from the germline V gene. In DNA, the CDR3 is TGCGCCAGCGGACCGGGAGCGGGAGGGCCGCACGAGCAGTACTTC. Translating gives CASGPGAGGPHEQYF. The full variable domain, completed using reference TRBV5-1 and TRBJ2-7, is KAGVTQTPRYLIKTRGQQVTLSCSPISGHRSVSWYQQTPGQGLQFLFEYFSETQRNKGNFPGRFSGRQFSNSRSEMNVSTLELGDSALYLCASGPGAGGPHEQYFGPGTRLTVT.

This clonotype showed up just a few times. V usage is TRBV12-3 or TRBV12-4 and J usage is TRBJ1-2; TRBD1 agrees at 7 bases. V lost 3 bases, J lost 2 bases, and 9 bases stayed unmatched. This CDR3 is 16 amino acids long. CDR3 in amino acids: CASSLATGARNYGYTF. As DNA, the CDR3 is TGTGCCAGCAGTTTGGCAACAGGGGCCAGGAACTATGGCTACACCTTC.

The chain combines TRBV29-1 with TRBJ2-1; 9 nucleotides agree with TRBD2. This CDR3 region has 14 residues. The V gene's germline CDR1 is SQVTM and CDR2 ANQGSEA. The ends lost 0 bases at V and 8 bases at J; junction bases unmatched: 5. CDR3 coding DNA: TGCAGCGTTGAAGACCAGAAGCGGGGGGATGAGCAGTTCTTC. Protein product: CSVEDQKRGDEQFF.

This rearrangement joins TRBV27 to TRBJ1-1; perhaps TRBD1 as D (6 bases). Germline CDR1 MNHEY, CDR2 SMNVEV (reference sequence). V was pared by 8 bases and J by 0 bases, with 19 bases between. The CDR3 is made up of 16 amino acids. The CDR3 nucleotides read TGTGCCAGCGCCCGACCTTCCGGGACAATGAACACTGAAGCTTTCTTT. It is translated as CASARPSGTMNTEAFF.

This clonotype was found a few times. This chain connects TRBV5-1 to TRBJ2-1; 7 nucleotides line up with TRBD2. J lost 4 bases, V lost 5 bases, and 6 bases had no gene match. The CDR3 loop spans 14 amino acids. CDR1 is SGHRS, CDR2 YFSETQ, per germline. The CDR3 loop reads CASSFGLVYNEQFF. The CDR3 DNA is TGCGCCAGCAGTTTTGGACTAGTGTACAATGAGCAGTTCTTC.

The rearrangement joins TRBV20-1 to TRBJ2-7; no clear D. The germline CDR1 and CDR2 sequences are DFQATT and SNEGSKA (reference sequence). There are 12 residues in the CDR3. Trimming cost V 1 base and J 4 bases, with 8 bases left between them. The CDR3 bases are TGCAGTGCTAGAGTCGCACCATACGAGCAGTACTTC. Amino acids: CSARVAPYEQYF.

The chain recombines TRBV20-1 with TRBJ2-3, with D maybe TRBD1 (6 bases). Trimming pared 5 bases from V and 5 bases from J, leaving 11 bases between. Germline CDR1 and CDR2: DFQATT and SNEGSKA (reference sequence). CDR3 size: 12 residues. The CDR3 sequence is CSARTGLDTQYF. The CDR3 DNA reads TGCAGTGCTCGTACAGGGTTAGATACGCAGTATTTT.

The chain has TRBV5-1 and TRBJ2-7, with D unclear. The germline CDR1 and CDR2 sequences are SGHRS and YFSETQ. The CDR3 is 14 amino acids. Trimming shortened V by 2 bases and J by 3 bases, and 12 bases separated the two germline ends. CDR3 protein: CASSLYWRYYEQYF. CDR3 in DNA: TGCGCCAGCAGCTTATACTGGCGATACTACGAGCAGTACTTC.

The sample holds a few counts of this clonotype. The V and J genes are TRBV7-2 and TRBJ2-3, with a weak D call TRBD2 (6 bases). V was clipped by 1 base and J by 2 bases, with 16 bases between them. This CDR3 has 17 amino acids. Germline assignment: CDR1 SGHTA and CDR2 FQGNSA. DNA of the CDR3: TGTGCCAGCAGCTTAGAAGCTAGCTGGGGACTCACAGATACGCAGTATTTT. This codes for CASSLEASWGLTDTQYF.

This clonotype has just a few counts. This chain uses TRBV27 with TRBJ2-1; TRBD2 matches 8 bases. V lost 5 bases, J lost 8 bases, and 8 bases stayed unmatched. This CDR3 is built from 14 residues. Germline V gene sequence: CDR1 MNHEY, CDR2 SMNVEV (reference sequence). In DNA form, the CDR3 reads TGTGCCAGCAGTGGAAGGACTAGCTCTGATGAGCAGTTCTTC. This encodes CASSGRTSSDEQFF.